The 30 T cell receptor beta chains listed next were all sequenced from one sample in a study of T cells in Graves' hyperthyroidism and ophthalmopathy. Researchers amplified the TCR beta CDR3 regions from RNA transcripts. Carried out on the TCR CDR3, a first-round RT-PCR used the HTBI primer set. TCRdb processed the multiplex PCR reads anew with MiXCR; each CDR3 protein has one entry. The sample records roughly 510,000 distinct CDR3 sequences, over 45% being singletons. Sequencing used peripheral blood or thyroid tissue (not recorded which). The source is an adult woman with Graves' disease, either hyperthyroidism or ophthalmopathy (not recorded which).

The chain couples TRBV20-1 to TRBJ1-5; D is possibly TRBD1 (6 bases). Germline V gene data show CDR1 as DFQATT and CDR2 as SNEGSKA (reference sequence). The CDR3 is 15 amino acids. Deletions cut 5 bases from V and 0 bases from J, with 14 bases between. CDR3 residues: CSASPGHNSNQPQHF. In DNA form, the CDR3 reads TGCAGTGCTTCGCCGGGACACAATAGCAATCAGCCCCAGCATTTT.

Concerning this clonotype: A read error may account for a junction end that differs from germline. The chain recombines TRBV7-9 with TRBJ2-7; TRBD1 matches at 7 bases. CDR1 is SEHNR, CDR2 FQNEAQ, per germline (reference sequence). The CDR3 has 15 residues. In DNA form, the CDR3 reads TGCGCCAGCAGCTTAACCGGGACAGCCCAAGGGGAGCAGTACTTC. This sequence encodes CASSLTGTAQGEQYF.

The rearrangement uses TRBV7-2 and TRBJ2-7; possibly TRBD1 or TRBD2 for D (5 bases each). Germline V CDR1 and CDR2: SGHTA, FQGNSA. V was shortened by 2 bases and J by 3 bases, with 14 bases between the two germline ends. The CDR3 runs 15 residues. The CDR3 spells CASSLNRGHGYEQYF. CDR3 nucleotide sequence: TGTGCCAGCAGCTTAAATCGGGGCCATGGCTACGAGCAGTACTTC.

The chain uses TRBV7-9 and TRBJ2-2; 7 nucleotides match TRBD2. Per germline, CDR1 SEHNR and CDR2 FQNEAQ (reference sequence). CDR3 size: 15 residues. V gave up 1 base and J gave up 6 bases; unmatched junction bases: 5. CDR3: CASSLGGRAPGELFF. The CDR3 DNA follows: TGTGCCAGCAGCTTAGGGGGGAGGGCCCCCGGGGAGCTGTTTTTT.

This clonotype was seen at least ten times. The J gene is TRBJ2-7, the V gene TRBV9; D is perhaps TRBD1 or TRBD2 (5 bases each). Germline V gene data show CDR1 as SGDLS and CDR2 as YYNGEE. Trimming left V 0 bases short and J 4 bases short, with 11 bases between. The CDR3 extends over 14 amino acids. The CDR3 loop reads CASSVGLEGYEQYF. CDR3 in DNA: TGTGCCAGCAGCGTAGGACTCGAGGGGTACGAGCAGTACTTC.

CDR3 nucleotide sequence: TGTGCCAGCAGCGGACCCCTAAACTATGGCGGGGGAGAGACCCAGTACTTC. Translated: CASSGPLNYGGGETQYF. The rearrangement uses TRBV7-9 and TRBJ2-5, with 7 bases lining up with TRBD2. V shed 5 bases, J shed 4 bases, and the junction held 16 bases outside the gene matches. This CDR3 is 17 amino acids long. Germline CDR1 is SEHNR and CDR2 is FQNEAQ (reference sequence).

With regard to this clonotype: One junction end does not reproduce the germline sequence, and a read error may be involved. The genes are TRBV10-3 and TRBJ2-5; 8 bases fit TRBD2. Germline V gene lookup returns CDR1 ENHRY and CDR2 SYGVKD. CDR3 size: 14 residues. CDR3 protein: CASSPPPAGETQYF. In nucleotides, the CDR3 is TGTGCCAGCAGTCCGCCCCCAGCGGGAGAGACCCAATACTTC.

This clonotype has a count of ten or more. The chain couples TRBV28 to TRBJ2-5; D perhaps matches TRBD1 (5 bases). The CDR3 consists of 13 residues. Germline values: CDR1 MDHEN, CDR2 SYDVKM. Trimming left V 6 bases short and J 5 bases short, with 13 bases between. The CDR3 sequence is CASRPGWAETQYF. CDR3 coding DNA: TGTGCCAGCAGGCCAGGGTGGGCTGAGACCCAGTACTTC.

The chain couples TRBV10-3 to TRBJ1-5; no clear D gene. The CDR3 sequence is 15 residues long. Germline values: CDR1 ENHRY, CDR2 SYGVKD. With 4 bases removed from V and 11 bases from J, the gap between germline ends came to 21 bases. CDR3 in amino acids: CAISGEQSDGETQHF. Written as DNA, the CDR3 is TGTGCCATCAGTGGGGAACAGAGCGACGGAGAGACCCAGCATTTT.

This clonotype was seen repeatedly, ten times or more. Germline is not matched at one junction end, which may reflect a read error. The V gene is TRBV20-1, the J gene TRBJ2-7; tentatively, D is TRBD1 or TRBD2 (5 bases each). CDR1 and CDR2 from the germline V gene are DFQATT and SNEGSKA (reference sequence). CDR3 length: 15 residues. CDR3 bases: TGCAGTGCAAGAGAGTCCGGGACGGATTCCTACGAGCAGTACTTC. This sequence encodes CSARESGTDSYEQYF.

Regarding this clonotype: A much larger clone lies one base from this, so it may be a read error. A read error is likely, as this CDR3 ends without the conserved phenylalanine or tryptophan. V is TRBV19 and J is TRBJ1-6, with a possible D match to TRBD1 (5 bases). V gave up 9 bases and J gave up 8 bases, with 20 bases separating them. The CDR3 sequence is 15 residues long. CDR1 is LNHDA and CDR2 is SQIVND in the germline V gene (reference sequence). The CDR3 loop reads CASSVEGTGYSPLHL. CDR3 DNA: TGTGCCAGCAGCGTAGAGGGGACTGGGTATTCACCCCTCCACCTT.

The rearrangement joins TRBV20-1 to TRBJ2-7, with 8 bases lining up with TRBD2. V shed 1 base and J 2 bases; nucleotides not matched to a gene: 7. Germline V gene sequence: CDR1 DFQATT, CDR2 SNEGSKA (reference sequence). The CDR3 loop spans 15 amino acids. CDR3 sequence (DNA): TGCAGTGCTAGAGGTATAGCGGGACTGACCTACGAGCAGTACTTC. Amino acid sequence: CSARGIAGLTYEQYF.

The genes are TRBV20-1 and TRBJ2-5, with 10 nucleotides matching TRBD2. The germline V gene has CDR1 DFQATT and CDR2 SNEGSKA (reference sequence). This CDR3 region has 13 residues. V shed 4 bases, J shed 5 bases, and the junction held 4 bases outside the gene matches. The CDR3 DNA reads TGCAGTGCTACTAGCGGGAGTTTGGAGACCCAGTACTTC. Its protein is CSATSGSLETQYF.

This chain connects TRBV29-1 to TRBJ2-2, with D hard to call. CDR1 is SQVTM, CDR2 ANQGSEA, per germline. The CDR3 extends over 12 amino acids. V gave up 5 bases and J gave up 1 base, with 5 bases separating them. The CDR3 loop is CSVFMNTGELFF. The DNA of the CDR3 is TGCAGCGTTTTCATGAACACCGGGGAGCTGTTTTTT.

In its sample, this clonotype was seen many times. The chain joins TRBV7-3 to TRBJ2-2, with D possibly TRBD2 on 5 matching bases. Germline V gives CDR1 SGHTA, CDR2 FQGTGA. V gave up 1 base and J gave up 1 base, with 7 bases separating them. There are 15 residues in the CDR3. The CDR3 sequence is CASSLMAGNTGELFF. The CDR3 DNA is TGTGCCAGCAGCTTAATGGCGGGGAACACCGGGGAGCTGTTTTTT.

This clonotype was seen ten or more times. The chain has TRBV4-3 and TRBJ1-5; 10 nucleotides line up with TRBD1. This CDR3 region has 17 residues. V shed 0 bases and J 6 bases; nucleotides not matched to a gene: 8. CDR1 LGHNA and CDR2 YSLEER come from the germline V gene. In nucleotides, the CDR3 is TGCGCCAGCAGCCAAGATTTCGACAGGGGGCTGCTTCAGCCCCAGCATTTT. This encodes CASSQDFDRGLLQPQHF.

The rearrangement joins TRBV20-1 to TRBJ1-1, with TRBD1 matching over 9 bases. The CDR3 loop spans 14 amino acids. The V gene's germline CDR1 is DFQATT and CDR2 SNEGSKA (reference sequence). Trimming at V came to 8 bases and at J to 4 bases, leaving 11 bases not matched to a gene. The CDR3 protein is CSLNRGRGGTEAFF. CDR3 nucleotides: TGCAGTCTTAACAGGGGGCGAGGGGGCACTGAAGCTTTCTTT.

The chain recombines TRBV2 with TRBJ2-7; 8 positions agree with TRBD2. The V gene end was trimmed by 6 bases and the J gene end by 6 bases; junction bases not matched to a gene: 13. This CDR3 is 15 amino acids long. Per germline, CDR1 SNHLY and CDR2 FYNNEI. The chain's CDR3 is CASRISGGPVIEQYF. The CDR3 bases are TGTGCCAGCAGAATCTCGGGAGGGCCGGTGATCGAGCAGTACTTC.

The chain links TRBV12-3 or TRBV12-4 to TRBJ2-5; D is unclear. CDR3 size: 16 residues. Between the trimmed V and J ends, which lost 1 base and 5 bases, there was a span of 17 bases. The CDR3 loop reads CASSLGSNVPMETQYF. CDR3 bases: TGTGCCAGCAGTTTAGGGTCGAACGTGCCGATGGAGACCCAGTACTTC.

The table lists this clonotype with many counts. This sequence joins TRBV5-1 and TRBJ2-7, with 7 bases fitting TRBD2. Germline V gene data show CDR1 as SGHRS and CDR2 as YFSETQ. With 3 bases clipped from V and 0 bases from J, the junction kept 12 bases outside the gene matches. This CDR3 comprises 17 residues. In DNA form, the CDR3 reads TGCGCCAGCAGCTGGATGAGCGGGATGGGTACCTCCTACGAGCAGTACTTC. Protein sequence: CASSWMSGMGTSYEQYF.

The chain's CDR3 is CSVSEGTNYGYTF. The CDR3 DNA reads TGCAGCGTCTCCGAGGGCACTAACTATGGCTACACCTTC. The rearrangement joins TRBV29-1 to TRBJ1-2; D gene ambiguous. Germline V gene sequence: CDR1 SQVTM, CDR2 ANQGSEA. The CDR3 covers 13 residues. V was trimmed by 6 bases and J by 0 bases, leaving 11 bases between them.

A word on this clonotype: Given a much more abundant clone one base away, this may be a read error. The gene calls are TRBV7-2 and TRBJ2-7; TRBD2 might be the D (6 bases). The CDR3 spans 15 residues. Germline CDR1 reads SGHTA; CDR2 reads FQGNSA. Written as DNA, the CDR3 is TGCGCCAGCAGCCGGCTCCGGGACTCACGCTACGAGCAGTACTTC. It yields the protein CASSRLRDSRYEQYF.

A word on this clonotype: A much larger clone differs by one base, so this may be a read error. The CDR3 spells CAISYSGRTQPQHF. DNA of the CDR3: TGTGCCATCAGTTACTCCGGACGTACTCAGCCCCAGCATTTT. The J gene is TRBJ1-5, the V gene TRBV10-3, with D unclear. Trimming left V 5 bases short and J 6 bases short, with 14 bases between. CDR3 length equals 14 residues. Germline V gene sequence: CDR1 ENHRY, CDR2 SYGVKD.

J is TRBJ2-7 and V is TRBV9; TRBD2 agrees at 8 bases. The CDR3 totals 16 residues. Germline V gene data show CDR1 as SGDLS and CDR2 as YYNGEE. The trim removed 2 bases at V and 0 bases at J, leaving 7 bases unmatched. The CDR3 bases are TGTGCCAGCAGCGTCCATACTAGCGGAAGCTCCTACGAGCAGTACTTC. Translated, it gives CASSVHTSGSSYEQYF.

The chain employs TRBV29-1 and TRBJ1-2, with 10 bases lining up with TRBD1. V was clipped by 3 bases and J by 4 bases; unmatched bases: 5. Germline V gives CDR1 SQVTM, CDR2 ANQGSEA. CDR3 length equals 14 residues. The CDR3 bases are TGCAGCGTTGAGAGAGACAGGGGGCTCTATGGCTACACCTTC. Its translation: CSVERDRGLYGYTF.

CDR3 residues: CAITRGQDNNEQFF. CDR3 in DNA: TGTGCCATCACCCGTGGACAGGACAACAATGAGCAGTTCTTC. This chain connects TRBV10-3 to TRBJ2-1; 7 bases map to TRBD1. The germline V gene encodes CDR1 ENHRY and CDR2 SYGVKD. Trimming at V came to 7 bases and at J to 5 bases, leaving 8 bases not matched to a gene. The CDR3 consists of 14 residues.

This chain uses TRBV25-1 with TRBJ1-1, with D possibly being TRBD1 (5 bases). The ends were cut back, 4 bases at V and 6 bases at J, with 18 bases in the middle. Looked up from germline, CDR1 is MGHDK and CDR2 is SYGVNS. The length of the CDR3 is 15 residues. Here the CDR3 DNA reads TGTGCCAGCAGTGCTGGACCTCGGGGGGGAGCTGAAGCTTTCTTT. Residues: CASSAGPRGGAEAFF.

The chain couples TRBV29-1 to TRBJ2-7, with D possibly called TRBD1 or TRBD2 (5 bases each). CDR3 size: 12 residues. From germline, CDR1 is SQVTM and CDR2 ANQGSEA. V lost 8 bases, J lost 7 bases, and 18 bases lay in between. As DNA, the CDR3 is TGCAGCTTAGGGGTTAGCCGCGGGGAGCAGTACTTC. This translates into CSLGVSRGEQYF.

The chain recombines TRBV7-9 with TRBJ1-2; D is perhaps TRBD1 (6 bases). Trimming pared 4 bases from V and 10 bases from J, leaving 13 bases between. Germline lookup yields CDR1 SEHNR and CDR2 FQNEAQ (reference sequence). This CDR3 spans 12 amino acids. The CDR3 is CASSWSQGDYTF. CDR3 bases: TGTGCCAGCAGCTGGTCACAGGGTGACTACACCTTC.

This chain uses TRBV6-1 with TRBJ1-2; D gene ambiguous. V dropped 1 base and J dropped 2 bases, with 11 bases sitting between them. CDR3 length: 15 residues. Germline lookup yields CDR1 MNHNS and CDR2 SASEGT. Here the CDR3 reads CASSEEPTANYGYTF. Written as DNA, the CDR3 is TGTGCCAGCAGTGAAGAACCGACGGCAAACTATGGCTACACCTTC.